The T cell receptor beta chain under discussion was sequenced for a study of CD8 T cells in ankylosing spondylitis. General study findings and limits: Earlier reports found some motif variants in synovial fluid and blood in reactive arthritis.

One entry per CDR3 protein results from TCRdb running MiXCR on the 5' RACE reads. This repertoire shows about 110,000 distinct CDR3 sequences, approximately 25% found once; its top ten account for 9% to 15%. This clonotype has only a few counts. No antigen is known for it. Sequenced material: synovial fluid, either unsorted or a sorted T cell fraction (not recorded which). The receptor was derived from a male donor with ankylosing spondylitis.

The CDR3 region has the DNA TGCGCCAGCAGCTTGGAGCGAGCACAGAGTGAGCAGTTCTTC. This codes for CASSLERAQSEQFF. The chain carries TRBV5-1 and TRBJ2-1; no reliable D call. CDR1 SGHRS and CDR2 YFSETQ come from the germline V gene. The length of the CDR3 is 14 residues. The V gene lost 0 bases and the J gene lost 9 bases, with 13 bases spanning the gap.